This T cell receptor (beta chain) was identified in a study of cytomegalovirus exposure and HLA in healthy donors (dated by TCRdb to the late 2010s). In terms of the full investigation: According to a later analysis, one platform produced both the 100 to 150 validation repertoires and the 720 or so repertoires of the first cohort. The study aimed to test whether cataloging public T cell receptors could reveal signatures of past pathogen exposure. In addition to the first cohort of roughly 670 subjects, a separate validation cohort of 130 or so different subjects was used. To predict cytomegalovirus infection status, the study combined high-throughput TCR immunosequencing, statistical association of individual TCRs with disease status, and machine learning.

The germline ends are 13 bases apart after V is trimmed by 6 bases and J by 0 bases. The germline V gene (reference sequence) provides CDR1 MNHEY and CDR2 SMNVEV. The CDR3, from cysteine to phenylalanine, totals 15 residues. Of the read, only the CDR3 DNA is kept; its 45 bases are in frame from base 1. Library generation was performed with the immunoSEQ multiplex PCR assay. The source study handled its data this way. A statistical classification framework was developed to diagnose cytomegalovirus status using the catalog of TCR beta chain sequences. What TCRdb holds here is the immuneACCESS table cut down to in-frame rearrangements. Part of the clones is not present; checked against another copy, under half of the missing clones reflect an unresolved V gene, and the others are unexplained. V and J calls and clone size are as listed in that table; D and trimming were resolved from the DNA. The sample records some 120,000 clones, about 89% of which are singletons. The top ten clonotypes cover about 2% of the sample.

The paper's findings and limits, for the study overall: According to the authors, the approach could potentially be generalized to other disease states and immunological phenotypes. In the study, 150 to 200 TCR beta chains were listed as associated with cytomegalovirus. The classifier was reported to diagnose cytomegalovirus status with high specificity and sensitivity in both the original and validation cohorts. In vitro tests confirmed that three of the cytomegalovirus-associated TCR beta chains recognize cytomegalovirus antigens. A later analysis found that TCRs clustered in the first cohort also tended to co-occur in the roughly 120 validation repertoires, with approximately 95% of cluster scores above 0. Most TCR sequences were seen in very few donors, while some public TCRs were found in many individuals. A later analysis had no HLA typing for the validation cohort, so co-occurrence there was scored across all 120 repertoires.

Concerning this clone: The target of this receptor is not known. No base-level quality is on record; no much larger clone is a single base apart.

Donors formed part of the validation cohort, which comprised 95 to 150 subjects and was distinct from the first cohort of 670 or so subjects. This receptor was obtained from a woman aged 18-29 years in good health and CMV-seronegative. The chain is assembled from TRBV27 and TRBJ2-3, with the D gene too uncertain to name. The source material was PBMCs. The CDR3 in this case is CASREAQTSTDTQYF. In nucleotide form, the sequence is TGTGCCAGCAGAGAGGCGCAAACTAGCACAGATACGCAGTATTTT.